Listed below are T cell receptor beta chains from one sample, sequenced in a study of blood T cell repertoires in COVID-19. Method: immunoSEQ multiplex PCR; TCRdb's copy keeps in-frame clones and lacks some. The data hold approximately 290,000 clones, with about four fifths observed a single time. Sequencing was performed on peripheral blood. Source of these receptors: a person aged 70 to 80 with COVID-19, enrolled during active disease. Both conserved end residues are part of each CDR3. The D gene is left open where the match is weak. Size is omitted from some rows. Given values are once, few, many or a class for expanded clones.

V	J	D	size	CDR3	DNA
TRBV19	TRBJ2-2	.	.	CASSKAPQGGRTGELFF	TGTGCCAGTAGCAAAGCCCCCCAGGGAGGTAGGACCGGGGAGCTGTTTTTT
TRBV20-1	TRBJ2-2	.	once	CSASPRVYTGELFF	TGCAGTGCTAGTCCCCGGGTTTACACCGGGGAGCTGTTTTTT
TRBV5-5	TRBJ2-5	TRBD2	.	CASSGLAGGSQETQYF	TGTGCCAGCAGTGGACTAGCGGGGGGCTCCCAAGAGACCCAGTACTTC
TRBV5-4	TRBJ1-2	.	.	CASERAGKYGYTF	TGTGCCAGCGAAAGGGCGGGGAAGTATGGCTACACCTTC
TRBV12-5	TRBJ2-1	TRBD2	.	CASGLGSGDYNEQFF	TGTGCTAGTGGTTTGGGTAGCGGGGATTACAATGAGCAGTTCTTC
TRBV29-1	TRBJ1-4	TRBD1	once	CSASTGGSEKLFF	TGCAGCGCCTCGACAGGGGGGAGTGAAAAACTGTTTTTT
TRBV21-1	TRBJ2-7	.	.	CATAKGESYEQYF	TGTGCCACCGCTAAGGGGGAGAGCTACGAGCAGTACTTC
TRBV5-1	TRBJ2-5	TRBD1	.	CASSLSGTGEETQYF	TGCGCCAGCAGCTTGTCTGGGACAGGGGAAGAGACCCAGTACTTC
TRBV28	TRBJ2-2	TRBD2	once	CASSLGLAGTGELFF	TGTGCCAGCAGCTTAGGACTAGCGGGCACCGGGGAGCTGTTTTTT
TRBV18	TRBJ1-4	.	.	CASSPQGQAAGEKLFF	TGTGCCAGCTCACCACAGGGCCAAGCTGCGGGTGAAAAACTGTTTTTT
TRBV5-1	TRBJ1-1	TRBD1	.	CASSYTGAVNTEAFF	TGCGCCAGCAGCTATACAGGGGCGGTGAACACTGAAGCTTTCTTT
TRBV6-6	TRBJ2-5	TRBD1	.	CASSPPRGSGETQYF	TGTGCCAGCAGCCCGCCCAGGGGGAGCGGAGAGACCCAGTACTTC
TRBV30	TRBJ1-6	TRBD1	.	CAWKPGGNSPLHF	TGTGCCTGGAAACCAGGGGGTAATTCACCCCTCCACTTT
TRBV9	TRBJ2-7	TRBD1	.	CASSVDSSGTGVAYEQYF	TGTGCCAGCAGCGTAGATAGTTCCGGGACAGGGGTCGCCTACGAGCAGTACTTC
TRBV5-5	TRBJ1-1	TRBD1	.	CASSLVGQGSAEAFF	TGTGCCAGCAGCTTGGTGGGACAGGGGTCCGCTGAAGCTTTCTTT
TRBV7-3	TRBJ1-1	.	once	CASSSSTNTEAFF	TGTGCCAGCAGCTCATCTACGAACACTGAAGCTTTCTTT
TRBV7-6	TRBJ2-1	TRBD1	.	CASSLAQGQINEQFF	TGTGCCAGCAGCTTAGCACAGGGACAGATCAATGAGCAGTTCTTC
TRBV7-2	TRBJ2-6	TRBD1	.	CASSDAGGGSGANVLTF	TGTGCCAGCAGCGACGCAGGGGGCGGTTCTGGGGCCAACGTCCTGACTTTC
TRBV19	TRBJ2-7	.	.	CASRRGPFDSYEQYF	TGTGCCAGCAGGCGGGGCCCGTTTGACTCCTACGAGCAGTACTTC
TRBV7-2	TRBJ2-3	.	.	CASRRGSSADTQYF	TGTGCCAGCCGCCGTGGGAGTTCAGCAGATACGCAGTATTTT
TRBV6-5	TRBJ2-7	TRBD2	.	CASNPSGRGYEQYF	TGTGCCAGCAACCCCAGCGGGAGGGGCTACGAGCAGTACTTC
TRBV5-1	TRBJ1-5	.	.	CASSLEGVSNQPQHF	TGCGCCAGCAGCTTGGAAGGGGTTAGCAATCAGCCCCAGCATTTT
TRBV6-2/TRBV6-3	TRBJ1-4	.	.	CASSYSFGSSRSTDEKLFF	TGTGCCAGCAGTTACTCGTTCGGGTCGAGTCGATCGACGGATGAAAAACTGTTTTTT
TRBV19	TRBJ2-5	TRBD1	.	CASSDRGTIQETQYF	TGTGCCAGTAGCGACAGGGGGACCATCCAAGAGACCCAGTACTTC